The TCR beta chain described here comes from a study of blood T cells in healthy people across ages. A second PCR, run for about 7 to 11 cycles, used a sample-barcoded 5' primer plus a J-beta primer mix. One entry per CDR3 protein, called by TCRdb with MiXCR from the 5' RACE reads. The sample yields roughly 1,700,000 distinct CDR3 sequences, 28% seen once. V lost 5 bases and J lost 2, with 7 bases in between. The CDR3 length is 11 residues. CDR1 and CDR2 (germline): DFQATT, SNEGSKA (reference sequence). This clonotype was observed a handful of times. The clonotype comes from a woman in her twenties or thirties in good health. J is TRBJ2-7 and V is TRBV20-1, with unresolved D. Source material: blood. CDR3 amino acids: CSAQRAYEQYF. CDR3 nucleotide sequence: TGCAGTGCTCAGCGCGCCTACGAGCAGTACTTC.